A single sample is the source of the 17 T cell receptor beta chains below, sequenced in a study of blood T cells in healthy people across ages. Primed by a sample-barcoded 5' primer and a J-beta primer mix, a second PCR proceeded for about 6 to 11 cycles. TCRdb used MiXCR to reprocess the 5' RACE reads, holding one entry per CDR3 protein. The sample carries about 620,000 distinct CDR3 sequences, more than 20% recorded once. The material sequenced was blood. All receptors come from a man between 65 and 85 years old in good health.

The rearrangement joins TRBV5-1 to TRBJ2-1, with D unresolved. Germline CDR1 is SGHRS and CDR2 is YFSETQ. V lost 0 bases and J lost 6, with 19 bases in between. The CDR3 is made up of 17 amino acids. CDR3 sequence (DNA): TGCGCCAGCAGCTTGGAATTGTTCGGCGGAGCGATCAATGAGCAGTTCTTC. It specifies CASSLELFGGAINEQFF.

V gene TRBV3-1 combines with J gene TRBJ2-7; weak D call: TRBD1 (5 bases). V was pared by 0 bases and J by 2 bases, with 8 bases between. The V gene's germline CDR1 is LGHDT and CDR2 YNNKEL (reference sequence). This CDR3 spans 14 amino acids. The CDR3 region is CASSQDARAYEQYF. The CDR3 DNA reads as TGTGCCAGCAGCCAAGATGCCAGGGCCTACGAGCAGTACTTC.

Ten or more counts support this clonotype. The chain couples TRBV20-1 to TRBJ1-1, with a tentative D call TRBD1 (5 bases). Germline-derived CDR1 and CDR2 are DFQATT and SNEGSKA (reference sequence). The CDR3 has 15 amino acids. V was trimmed by 0 bases and J by 0 bases, leaving 11 bases between them. The CDR3 here is CSARDSRTMNTEAFF. In nucleotides, the CDR3 is TGCAGTGCTAGAGATTCAAGGACAATGAACACTGAAGCTTTCTTT.

This clonotype was counted many times. The DNA of the CDR3 is TGTGCCAGCAGCCCCGTCACTAGCGCCTATAGGGATGAGCAGTTCTTC. Protein sequence: CASSPVTSAYRDEQFF. This chain connects TRBV11-1 to TRBJ2-1; TRBD2 aligns across 7 bases. V lost 5 bases, J lost 8 bases, and 15 bases stayed unmatched. Germline loops: CDR1 SGHAT, CDR2 FQDESV (reference sequence). The CDR3 length is 16 residues. Looking up the rest from reference TRBV11-1 and TRBJ2-1 gives the full variable domain: EAEVAQSPRYKITEKSQAVAFWCDPISGHATLYWYRQILGQGPELLVQFQDESVVDDSQLPKDRFSAERLKGVDSTLKIQPAELGDSAMYLCASSPVTSAYRDEQFFGPGTRLTVL.

V and J are TRBV29-1 and TRBJ2-7; a weak D match, TRBD1 (6 bases). Trimming removed 5 bases at V and 2 bases at J, with 16 bases between. This CDR3 is built from 14 residues. Germline loops: CDR1 SQVTM, CDR2 ANQGSEA. CDR3 nucleotides: TGCAGCGTTATGGGACAAGGGTCAACCTACGAGCAGTACTTC. Translating gives CSVMGQGSTYEQYF.

In this sample, this clonotype turned up a few times. The rearrangement uses TRBV2 and TRBJ2-5; perhaps TRBD1 as D (7 bases). This CDR3 is 17 amino acids long. Germline V gene sequence: CDR1 SNHLY, CDR2 FYNNEI. The V gene lost 1 base and the J gene lost 9 bases, with 24 bases spanning the gap. CDR3 residues: CASSEGGQGGPVVAQYF. CDR3 sequence (DNA): TGTGCCAGCAGTGAAGGTGGTCAGGGGGGCCCGGTTGTCGCCCAGTACTTC.

This clonotype occurred a few times. V and J are TRBV2 and TRBJ2-1, with 9 bases aligning to TRBD1. Germline V gene data show CDR1 as SNHLY and CDR2 as FYNNEI. CDR3 length: 14 residues. J lost 8 bases, V lost 6 bases, and 8 bases had no gene match. CDR3 sequence (DNA): TGTGCCAGCAGATCCCGGGACAGGGTCGATGAGCAGTTCTTC. It yields the protein CASRSRDRVDEQFF.

V usage is TRBV9 and J usage is TRBJ2-5; 11 bases are shared with TRBD2. The end of the DNA aligns better with TRBJ2-7, so the J call may be wrong. The CDR3 is made up of 16 amino acids. The germline gives CDR1 SGDLS, CDR2 YYNGEE. The chain's CDR3 is CASSTRTSGPLYEQYF. CDR3 bases: TGTGCCAGCAGCACTAGGACTAGCGGGCCCCTCTACGAGCAGTACTTC.

The gene calls are TRBV27 and TRBJ2-1; 8 positions match TRBD2. The germline V gene encodes CDR1 MNHEY and CDR2 SMNVEV (reference sequence). This CDR3 region has 15 residues. With 6 bases clipped from V and 8 bases from J, the junction kept 12 bases outside the gene matches. This chain's CDR3 is CASSRPSGTRHEQFF. The DNA for the CDR3 is TGTGCCAGCAGCCGCCCCTCCGGGACTAGACATGAGCAGTTCTTC.

This clonotype was counted between two and nine times. This chain connects TRBV4-1 to TRBJ2-2, with a possible D match to TRBD2 (6 bases). Germline CDR1 and CDR2: MGHRA and YSYEKL. The CDR3 has 14 amino acids. With 7 bases removed from V and 4 bases from J, the gap between germline ends came to 13 bases. CDR3 in DNA: TGCGCCAGCACCGGGACTCAGAGCACCGGGGAGCTGTTTTTT. It encodes CASTGTQSTGELFF.

This chain joins TRBV6-1 and TRBJ2-7; the match to TRBD2 covers 7 bases. The V gene end was trimmed by 6 bases and the J gene end by 1 base; junction bases not matched to a gene: 15. The CDR3 is 17 residues long. Germline V gene sequence: CDR1 MNHNS, CDR2 SASEGT. The CDR3 coding sequence is TGTGCCAGCAGCCCCTCAGGGAGGGCTACATATTCCTACGAGCAGTACTTC. This encodes CASSPSGRATYSYEQYF.

V usage is TRBV5-1 and J usage is TRBJ2-2; 9 bases are a match to TRBD1. The V gene's germline CDR1 is SGHRS and CDR2 YFSETQ. V lost 3 bases, J lost 6 bases, and 6 bases stayed unmatched. CDR3 length: 15 residues. The CDR3 loop is CASSSRTGVAGELFF. Written as DNA, the CDR3 is TGCGCCAGCAGCTCCCGGACAGGGGTCGCCGGGGAGCTGTTTTTT. Full variable domain (missing parts from reference TRBV5-1 and TRBJ2-2): KAGVTQTPRYLIKTRGQQVTLSCSPISGHRSVSWYQQTPGQGLQFLFEYFSETQRNKGNFPGRFSGRQFSNSRSEMNVSTLELGDSALYLCASSSRTGVAGELFFGEGSRLTVL.

V gene TRBV7-9 combines with J gene TRBJ2-4, with D possibly being TRBD1 or TRBD2 (5 bases each). Germline lookup yields CDR1 SEHNR and CDR2 FQNEAQ (reference sequence). This CDR3 has 15 residues. V was trimmed by 5 bases and J by 7 bases, leaving 18 bases between them. CDR3 in DNA: TGTGCCAGCAGCAACACCGGGACGGCTGGCAACATTCAGTACTTC. It specifies CASSNTGTAGNIQYF.

Many counts were recorded for this clonotype. The V gene is TRBV6-4, the J gene TRBJ2-5; TRBD2 might be the D (7 bases). Germline V CDR1 and CDR2: MRHNA, SNTAGT. The CDR3 spans 14 residues. The ends were cut back, 6 bases at V and 7 bases at J, with 18 bases in the middle. The CDR3 reads CASSPGQPGGTQYF. The DNA of the CDR3 is TGTGCCAGCAGCCCTGGACAGCCGGGGGGGACCCAGTACTTC.

This clonotype has only a few counts. Here the CDR3 reads CASSLELAGSEQYF. CDR3 nucleotides: TGTGCCAGCAGCTTAGAACTAGCGGGAAGCGAGCAGTACTTC. This chain uses TRBV7-2 with TRBJ2-7, with TRBD2 identical over 10 bases. Germline assignment: CDR1 SGHTA and CDR2 FQGNSA. The V gene end was trimmed by 1 base and the J gene end by 6 bases; junction bases not matched to a gene: 3. This CDR3 region has 14 residues.

This clonotype was counted between two and nine times. The chain has TRBV2 and TRBJ2-5; 11 bases agree with TRBD1. With 9 bases clipped from V and 1 base from J, the junction kept 1 base outside the gene matches. Germline V CDR1 and CDR2: SNHLY, FYNNEI. The CDR3 has 13 amino acids. CDR3 bases: TGTGCCAGAGGGACAGGGGGCCAAGAGACCCAGTACTTC. This encodes CARGTGGQETQYF.

The V call is TRBV20-1, the J call TRBJ2-5; 7 positions agree with TRBD1. This CDR3 is built from 15 residues. Germline-derived CDR1 and CDR2 are DFQATT and SNEGSKA (reference sequence). V was pared by 3 bases and J by 1 base, with 8 bases of the junction left unmatched. The CDR3 region is CSASWTGGSQETQYF. The CDR3 coding sequence is TGCAGTGCTAGTTGGACAGGAGGTAGCCAAGAGACCCAGTACTTC.